These T cell receptor beta chains were read from a single sample in a study of cytomegalovirus exposure and HLA in healthy donors. The data were produced by immunoSEQ multiplex PCR, yet TCRdb's version contains in-frame clones alone and is incomplete. The data show about 160,000 clones, approximately 80% seen once. The sequenced sample consisted of PBMCs. Receptors were obtained from a boy aged 2 to 10 in good health and CMV-seronegative. Each CDR3 is given with its conserved first and last residue. A D gene is named only where the DNA matches it firmly. Clone sizes are given selectively: once, few, many, or a class where the clone is expanded.

j_call v_call clone_size d_call cdr3_nt cdr3_aa
TRBJ1-5 TRBV19 - - TGTGCCAGTAGTATAAATTCGGGGGGCACCACTTCCAATCAGCCCCAGCATTTT CASSINSGGTTSNQPQHF
TRBJ1-1 TRBV15 - - TGTGCCACCAGCCTCGACAGGAACACTGAAGCTTTCTTT CATSLDRNTEAFF
TRBJ1-2 TRBV19 - - TGTGCCAGTAGCTCAGGGGCAGGGAGTAACTATGGCTACACCTTC CASSSGAGSNYGYTF
TRBJ2-2 TRBV27 - - TGTGCCAGCAGTTACTTGAACACCGGGGAGCTGTTTTTT CASSYLNTGELFF
TRBJ2-3 TRBV15 - TRBD1 TGTGCCACCAGCCCTCTCCGGGACAGGGAGACAGATACGCAGTATTTT CATSPLRDRETDTQYF
TRBJ2-3 TRBV19 - TRBD2 TGTGCCAGTAGTTTTCCGGGGGGAAGCACAGATACGCAGTATTTT CASSFPGGSTDTQYF
TRBJ1-1 TRBV6-5 - - TGTGCCAGCAGTTCCTCCAGGGGTTGGGTAGCTTTCTTT CASSSSRGWVAFF
TRBJ1-5 TRBV29-1 - TRBD1 TGCATCGGTTACAGGGGGCGAAAAAGCAATCAGCCCCAGCATTTT CIGYRGRKSNQPQHF
TRBJ1-4 TRBV5-1 - - TGCGCCAGCAGGGGCACAGGGAAAAGCTTAACTAATGAAAAACTGTTTTTT CASRGTGKSLTNEKLFF
TRBJ2-3 TRBV5-4 - TRBD1 TGTGCCAGCAGCTTGGGGACAGGGTCAGATACGCAGTATTTT CASSLGTGSDTQYF
TRBJ2-3 TRBV2 - - TGTGCCAGCAGTGAAGGGACTAGCACAGATACGCAGTATTTT CASSEGTSTDTQYF
TRBJ1-4 TRBV5-1 - - TGCGCCAGCAGCTTAAGCGGACCCGCAACTAATGAAAAACTGTTTTTT CASSLSGPATNEKLFF
TRBJ2-1 TRBV5-1 - - TGCGCCAGCAGCCCGGACACCTTACGGGACAATGAGCAGTTCTTC CASSPDTLRDNEQFF
TRBJ1-1 TRBV5-4 - - TGTGCCAGCAGCTTTGGGGGGGCTGACACTGAAGCTTTCTTT CASSFGGADTEAFF
TRBJ2-3 TRBV30 - - TGTGCCTCCCTTGTAGGGAGTTTTGAAGATACGCAGTATTTT CASLVGSFEDTQYF
TRBJ2-6 TRBV9 - - TGTGCCAGCAGCGTAGATGGAGGAGGGGGCCCTGGGGCCAACGTCCTGACTTTC CASSVDGGGGPGANVLTF
TRBJ2-7 TRBV5-1 - TRBD1 TGCGCCAGCAGCTTCGGGGACAGCTACTACGAGCAGTACTTC CASSFGDSYYEQYF
TRBJ1-5 TRBV6-5 - - TGTGCCAGCAGTCGACAAGTCAATCAGCCCCAGCATTTT CASSRQVNQPQHF
TRBJ1-1 TRBV7-6 few - TGTGCCAGCAGCTTAGGGGCAGGGCGGAAGGTCGCTGAAGCTTTCTTT CASSLGAGRKVAEAFF
TRBJ2-7 TRBV19 once TRBD1 TGTGCCAGTAGTAGGACAGGGACCTACGAGCAGTACTTC CASSRTGTYEQYF
TRBJ1-6 TRBV27 - TRBD1 TGTGCCAGTGGGACAGGGGGTAATTCACCCCTCCACTTT CASGTGGNSPLHF
TRBJ1-2 TRBV5-6 - - TGTGCCAGCAGCTTGGCACAGAACTATGGCTACACCTTC CASSLAQNYGYTF
TRBJ2-5 TRBV6-5 - - TGTGCCAGCAGTTACTCCCGACTAGGCCAAGAGACCCAGTACTTC CASSYSRLGQETQYF
TRBJ2-1 TRBV29-1 - - TGCAGCGATTATAGCGGAAATGAGCAGTTCTTC CSDYSGNEQFF
TRBJ2-7 TRBV18 - - TGTGCCAGCTCAACCCAGGGGCGGTACGAGCAGTACTTC CASSTQGRYEQYF
TRBJ1-5 TRBV4-1 - - TGCGCCAGCAGCCAAGCGTTTAGCAATCAGCCCCAGCATTTT CASSQAFSNQPQHF
TRBJ1-2 TRBV7-2 - - TGTGCCAGCAGCTTAGGGATCCCGGGTGTCGATGGCTACACCTTC CASSLGIPGVDGYTF
TRBJ2-1 TRBV5-1 few TRBD2 TGCGCCAGCAGCTTGGACCTAGCGGGGTACAATGAGCAGTTCTTC CASSLDLAGYNEQFF
TRBJ1-3 TRBV30 - - TGTGCCTGGAGTATTTCGGGGGGTGGTGGAAACACCATATATTTT CAWSISGGGGNTIYF
TRBJ1-1 TRBV29-1 - TRBD1 TGCAGCGTTGATACAGGGGCTGGTGAAGCTTTCTTT CSVDTGAGEAFF
TRBJ2-5 TRBV4-3 few - TGCGCCAGCAGCCCCTGGACAAACCAAGAGACCCAGTACTTC CASSPWTNQETQYF
TRBJ2-7 TRBV13 once TRBD2 TGTGCCAGCAGTTCAAAGCGGGGGGACCGCTCCTACGAGCAGTACTTC CASSSKRGDRSYEQYF
TRBJ1-1 TRBV7-9 - - TGTGCCAGCCGGGGGAGGGATTCGACTGAAGCTTTCTTT CASRGRDSTEAFF
TRBJ1-1 TRBV14 - TRBD1 TGTGCCAGCAGCTCATCGGACAGGGACACTGAAGCTTTCTTT CASSSSDRDTEAFF
TRBJ2-1 TRBV12-5 - TRBD2 TGTGCTAGTGGTTTGGCCCCTAGCGGGGGGGCCTACAATGAGCAGTTCTTC CASGLAPSGGAYNEQFF
TRBJ1-5 TRBV5-4 - - TGTGCCAGCAGTCCGGACAGTAAAGAGCCCCAGCATTTT CASSPDSKEPQHF
TRBJ1-5 TRBV19 - TRBD1 TGTGCCAGTAGTAAGGACAGGGTTAGCAATCAGCCCCAGCATTTT CASSKDRVSNQPQHF
TRBJ2-7 TRBV11-2 - TRBD2 TGTGCCAGCAGCTCGCTAGCGGGGACTTCCTACGAGCAGTACTTC CASSSLAGTSYEQYF
TRBJ1-2 TRBV27 - - TGTGCCAGCAGTTTATCGGCAGGGTTTAACTATGGCTACACCTTC CASSLSAGFNYGYTF
TRBJ2-3 TRBV30 - TRBD2 TGTGCCTGGGGCGGGACTAGCTGGGTTCGGTATTTT CAWGGTSWVRYF
TRBJ2-2 TRBV6-6 - - TGTGCCAGCGGCCTAGCTCTGGTCACCGGGGAGCTGTTTTTT CASGLALVTGELFF
TRBJ2-1 TRBV20-1 - - TGCAGTGCTAATACGAGGAATGAGCAGTTCTTC CSANTRNEQFF
TRBJ1-3 TRBV9 once - TGTGCCAGCAGCGCCGAATCACCCGGAGGCACCATATATTTT CASSAESPGGTIYF
TRBJ1-1 TRBV19 - - TGTGCCAGTAGTATAGTATGGCGGACTGAAGCTTTCTTT CASSIVWRTEAFF
TRBJ1-5 TRBV7-2 - - TGTGCCAGCAGCTTAGACGGTCAGCCCCAGCATTTT CASSLDGQPQHF
TRBJ2-2 TRBV4-1 - TRBD2 TGCGCCAGCAGCCCGAGCGGCGGGAGGGCCGTGGGCGGGGAGCTGTTTTTT CASSPSGGRAVGGELFF
TRBJ2-5 TRBV5-1 few TRBD2 TGCGCCAGCAGCCCTTCCGGACTAGCGGGACAAGAGACCCAGTACTTC CASSPSGLAGQETQYF
TRBJ1-2 TRBV5-1 - - TGCGCCAGCACAGACCGGACATCTAACTATGGCTACACCTTC CASTDRTSNYGYTF
TRBJ2-2 TRBV5-6 - TRBD2 TGTGCCAGCAGCCGCGGGGGGACCGGGGAGCTGTTTTTT CASSRGGTGELFF
TRBJ2-3 TRBV6-1 - TRBD2 TGTGCCAGCAGCCTCGGACTAGCAAAAGATACGCAGTATTTT CASSLGLAKDTQYF
TRBJ2-6 TRBV2 - - TGTGCCAGCAGTATCCGAGGGGACATCTCTGGGGCCAACGTCCTGACTTTC CASSIRGDISGANVLTF
TRBJ1-2 TRBV5-6 - - TGTGCCAGCAGCGTGGGGGCGCTCCTTGGCTACACCTTC CASSVGALLGYTF
TRBJ1-1 TRBV4-3 few TRBD1 TGCGCCAGCAGCCAAGTGGAGGGGGCGGGCACTGAAGCTTTCTTT CASSQVEGAGTEAFF
TRBJ1-1 TRBV7-9 - - TGTGCCAGCAGCTTAAGTTTCGCTCCCAGAAACACTGAAGCTTTCTTT CASSLSFAPRNTEAFF
TRBJ2-5 TRBV10-3 - - TGTGCCATCAGTGAGTTACTTGGGCAGAACCAAGAGACCCAGTACTTC CAISELLGQNQETQYF
TRBJ2-5 TRBV5-8 - TRBD1 TGTGCCAGCAGCAAATCCGGACAGGGCCAAGAGACCCAGTACTTC CASSKSGQGQETQYF
TRBJ1-6 TRBV6-5 - - TGTGCCAGCAGCTTCAGTACGATTACAGTTTCACCCCTCCACTTT CASSFSTITVSPLHF
TRBJ1-4 TRBV4-1 once TRBD1 TGCGCCAGCACCCGAATCGTGGGACAGTGGGGTGAAAAACTGTTTTTT CASTRIVGQWGEKLFF
TRBJ1-3 TRBV6-6 - - TGTGCCAGCAGTTATCTTGGAAACACCATATATTTT CASSYLGNTIYF